This entry features one T cell receptor (beta chain) sequence. Its cognate antigen is unknown. PCR amplification relied on 60 Vbeta primers (plus 13 Jbeta primers). Some clones are missing from TCRdb's copy, which holds only in-frame ones; the method was immunoSEQ multiplex PCR. This sample carries more than 95,000 clones, 10% of them seen once, and the ten largest clones take more than 5%. These data belong to a study of cytomegalovirus exposure and HLA in healthy donors. The study's findings and limits: Reportedly, TCR beta sequences accurately predicted HLA-A and HLA-B alleles in most subjects. Productive rates of about 87% or about 30% were seen for most TCR beta V segments in an earlier analysis. Both high specificity and high sensitivity reportedly marked the classifier's diagnosis of cytomegalovirus status.

The clonotype originates from a man aged 40-49 years in good health and CMV-seropositive. What was sequenced was PBMCs.

CDR3 nucleotide sequence: TGTGCCAGCAGTGATTCTGCGGGGGGCGGCACTGAAGCTTTCTTT. This codes for CASSDSAGGGTEAFF. The chain uses TRBV25-1 and TRBJ1-1; TRBD1 is a possible D gene (6 bases). The V end was cut by 3 bases, the J end by 4 bases, with 15 bases between. CDR3 length: 15 amino acids. The V gene's germline CDR1 is MGHDK and CDR2 SYGVNS.